Detailed here is one TCR beta chain. Its antigen is currently unknown. Markers CD45RO/CCR7/CD25/CD127/CD95/CD27 served to sort CD4+ naive, central memory, regulatory and stem cell-like memory cells. Trimming removed 3 bases at V and 7 bases at J, with 10 bases between. In germline, CDR1 is ENHRY, CDR2 SYGVKD. The CDR3 consists of 14 residues. These data are taken from a study of beta chain features in type 1 diabetes. Expressed TCRB transcripts were sequenced, since all the RNA that had been isolated was reverse transcribed. Produced via immunoSEQ multiplex PCR; TCRdb's table is partial and in-frame only. Altogether 310,000 or so clones are present, roughly 9% being singletons, with the ten largest covering more than 0.8%. Whole-study results and caveats: There were fewer insertions and more deletions at the VDJ junctions of type 1 diabetes patients. Shortening of TCRB CDR3s, moderate but significant, appeared in all four CD4+ subsets of Type 1 diabetes patients. The study left unresolved whether HLA type influences TCRB rearrangement. Within patients, naive, central memory and Treg TCRB repertoires seemed more similar than within healthy donors.

The chain links TRBV10-3 to TRBJ1-6; the D is unclear. The TCR comes from a young man with type 1 diabetes. Sample: central memory CD4+ T cells from blood. The CDR3 sequence: CAISELDNNSPLHF. The CDR3 nucleotides read TGTGCCATCAGTGAATTGGATAACAATTCACCCCTCCACTTT.